This TCR beta chain is drawn from a study of blood T cell repertoires in COVID-19. In the original processing: Nucleated cell counts were estimated from reference gene primer amplification. The data were produced by immunoSEQ multiplex PCR, yet TCRdb's version contains in-frame clones alone and is incomplete. The V and J calls and clone size come from that table; D and trimming were worked out from the DNA. The table records around 63,000 clones, roughly 88% of them present only once. The sample comprised peripheral blood. The origin of this receptor is an elderly woman with acute or convalescent COVID-19.

CDR3 region: CASSTSTGLNNSPLHF. CDR3 coding DNA: TGTGCCAGCTCAACCTCGACAGGGCTTAATAATTCACCCCTCCACTTT. The genes are TRBV18 and TRBJ1-6, with TRBD1 matching 7 bases. Germline CDR1 reads KGHSH; CDR2 reads LQKENI. With V trimmed by 5 bases and J by 5 bases, 9 bases remained unmatched. The CDR3 has 16 amino acids.